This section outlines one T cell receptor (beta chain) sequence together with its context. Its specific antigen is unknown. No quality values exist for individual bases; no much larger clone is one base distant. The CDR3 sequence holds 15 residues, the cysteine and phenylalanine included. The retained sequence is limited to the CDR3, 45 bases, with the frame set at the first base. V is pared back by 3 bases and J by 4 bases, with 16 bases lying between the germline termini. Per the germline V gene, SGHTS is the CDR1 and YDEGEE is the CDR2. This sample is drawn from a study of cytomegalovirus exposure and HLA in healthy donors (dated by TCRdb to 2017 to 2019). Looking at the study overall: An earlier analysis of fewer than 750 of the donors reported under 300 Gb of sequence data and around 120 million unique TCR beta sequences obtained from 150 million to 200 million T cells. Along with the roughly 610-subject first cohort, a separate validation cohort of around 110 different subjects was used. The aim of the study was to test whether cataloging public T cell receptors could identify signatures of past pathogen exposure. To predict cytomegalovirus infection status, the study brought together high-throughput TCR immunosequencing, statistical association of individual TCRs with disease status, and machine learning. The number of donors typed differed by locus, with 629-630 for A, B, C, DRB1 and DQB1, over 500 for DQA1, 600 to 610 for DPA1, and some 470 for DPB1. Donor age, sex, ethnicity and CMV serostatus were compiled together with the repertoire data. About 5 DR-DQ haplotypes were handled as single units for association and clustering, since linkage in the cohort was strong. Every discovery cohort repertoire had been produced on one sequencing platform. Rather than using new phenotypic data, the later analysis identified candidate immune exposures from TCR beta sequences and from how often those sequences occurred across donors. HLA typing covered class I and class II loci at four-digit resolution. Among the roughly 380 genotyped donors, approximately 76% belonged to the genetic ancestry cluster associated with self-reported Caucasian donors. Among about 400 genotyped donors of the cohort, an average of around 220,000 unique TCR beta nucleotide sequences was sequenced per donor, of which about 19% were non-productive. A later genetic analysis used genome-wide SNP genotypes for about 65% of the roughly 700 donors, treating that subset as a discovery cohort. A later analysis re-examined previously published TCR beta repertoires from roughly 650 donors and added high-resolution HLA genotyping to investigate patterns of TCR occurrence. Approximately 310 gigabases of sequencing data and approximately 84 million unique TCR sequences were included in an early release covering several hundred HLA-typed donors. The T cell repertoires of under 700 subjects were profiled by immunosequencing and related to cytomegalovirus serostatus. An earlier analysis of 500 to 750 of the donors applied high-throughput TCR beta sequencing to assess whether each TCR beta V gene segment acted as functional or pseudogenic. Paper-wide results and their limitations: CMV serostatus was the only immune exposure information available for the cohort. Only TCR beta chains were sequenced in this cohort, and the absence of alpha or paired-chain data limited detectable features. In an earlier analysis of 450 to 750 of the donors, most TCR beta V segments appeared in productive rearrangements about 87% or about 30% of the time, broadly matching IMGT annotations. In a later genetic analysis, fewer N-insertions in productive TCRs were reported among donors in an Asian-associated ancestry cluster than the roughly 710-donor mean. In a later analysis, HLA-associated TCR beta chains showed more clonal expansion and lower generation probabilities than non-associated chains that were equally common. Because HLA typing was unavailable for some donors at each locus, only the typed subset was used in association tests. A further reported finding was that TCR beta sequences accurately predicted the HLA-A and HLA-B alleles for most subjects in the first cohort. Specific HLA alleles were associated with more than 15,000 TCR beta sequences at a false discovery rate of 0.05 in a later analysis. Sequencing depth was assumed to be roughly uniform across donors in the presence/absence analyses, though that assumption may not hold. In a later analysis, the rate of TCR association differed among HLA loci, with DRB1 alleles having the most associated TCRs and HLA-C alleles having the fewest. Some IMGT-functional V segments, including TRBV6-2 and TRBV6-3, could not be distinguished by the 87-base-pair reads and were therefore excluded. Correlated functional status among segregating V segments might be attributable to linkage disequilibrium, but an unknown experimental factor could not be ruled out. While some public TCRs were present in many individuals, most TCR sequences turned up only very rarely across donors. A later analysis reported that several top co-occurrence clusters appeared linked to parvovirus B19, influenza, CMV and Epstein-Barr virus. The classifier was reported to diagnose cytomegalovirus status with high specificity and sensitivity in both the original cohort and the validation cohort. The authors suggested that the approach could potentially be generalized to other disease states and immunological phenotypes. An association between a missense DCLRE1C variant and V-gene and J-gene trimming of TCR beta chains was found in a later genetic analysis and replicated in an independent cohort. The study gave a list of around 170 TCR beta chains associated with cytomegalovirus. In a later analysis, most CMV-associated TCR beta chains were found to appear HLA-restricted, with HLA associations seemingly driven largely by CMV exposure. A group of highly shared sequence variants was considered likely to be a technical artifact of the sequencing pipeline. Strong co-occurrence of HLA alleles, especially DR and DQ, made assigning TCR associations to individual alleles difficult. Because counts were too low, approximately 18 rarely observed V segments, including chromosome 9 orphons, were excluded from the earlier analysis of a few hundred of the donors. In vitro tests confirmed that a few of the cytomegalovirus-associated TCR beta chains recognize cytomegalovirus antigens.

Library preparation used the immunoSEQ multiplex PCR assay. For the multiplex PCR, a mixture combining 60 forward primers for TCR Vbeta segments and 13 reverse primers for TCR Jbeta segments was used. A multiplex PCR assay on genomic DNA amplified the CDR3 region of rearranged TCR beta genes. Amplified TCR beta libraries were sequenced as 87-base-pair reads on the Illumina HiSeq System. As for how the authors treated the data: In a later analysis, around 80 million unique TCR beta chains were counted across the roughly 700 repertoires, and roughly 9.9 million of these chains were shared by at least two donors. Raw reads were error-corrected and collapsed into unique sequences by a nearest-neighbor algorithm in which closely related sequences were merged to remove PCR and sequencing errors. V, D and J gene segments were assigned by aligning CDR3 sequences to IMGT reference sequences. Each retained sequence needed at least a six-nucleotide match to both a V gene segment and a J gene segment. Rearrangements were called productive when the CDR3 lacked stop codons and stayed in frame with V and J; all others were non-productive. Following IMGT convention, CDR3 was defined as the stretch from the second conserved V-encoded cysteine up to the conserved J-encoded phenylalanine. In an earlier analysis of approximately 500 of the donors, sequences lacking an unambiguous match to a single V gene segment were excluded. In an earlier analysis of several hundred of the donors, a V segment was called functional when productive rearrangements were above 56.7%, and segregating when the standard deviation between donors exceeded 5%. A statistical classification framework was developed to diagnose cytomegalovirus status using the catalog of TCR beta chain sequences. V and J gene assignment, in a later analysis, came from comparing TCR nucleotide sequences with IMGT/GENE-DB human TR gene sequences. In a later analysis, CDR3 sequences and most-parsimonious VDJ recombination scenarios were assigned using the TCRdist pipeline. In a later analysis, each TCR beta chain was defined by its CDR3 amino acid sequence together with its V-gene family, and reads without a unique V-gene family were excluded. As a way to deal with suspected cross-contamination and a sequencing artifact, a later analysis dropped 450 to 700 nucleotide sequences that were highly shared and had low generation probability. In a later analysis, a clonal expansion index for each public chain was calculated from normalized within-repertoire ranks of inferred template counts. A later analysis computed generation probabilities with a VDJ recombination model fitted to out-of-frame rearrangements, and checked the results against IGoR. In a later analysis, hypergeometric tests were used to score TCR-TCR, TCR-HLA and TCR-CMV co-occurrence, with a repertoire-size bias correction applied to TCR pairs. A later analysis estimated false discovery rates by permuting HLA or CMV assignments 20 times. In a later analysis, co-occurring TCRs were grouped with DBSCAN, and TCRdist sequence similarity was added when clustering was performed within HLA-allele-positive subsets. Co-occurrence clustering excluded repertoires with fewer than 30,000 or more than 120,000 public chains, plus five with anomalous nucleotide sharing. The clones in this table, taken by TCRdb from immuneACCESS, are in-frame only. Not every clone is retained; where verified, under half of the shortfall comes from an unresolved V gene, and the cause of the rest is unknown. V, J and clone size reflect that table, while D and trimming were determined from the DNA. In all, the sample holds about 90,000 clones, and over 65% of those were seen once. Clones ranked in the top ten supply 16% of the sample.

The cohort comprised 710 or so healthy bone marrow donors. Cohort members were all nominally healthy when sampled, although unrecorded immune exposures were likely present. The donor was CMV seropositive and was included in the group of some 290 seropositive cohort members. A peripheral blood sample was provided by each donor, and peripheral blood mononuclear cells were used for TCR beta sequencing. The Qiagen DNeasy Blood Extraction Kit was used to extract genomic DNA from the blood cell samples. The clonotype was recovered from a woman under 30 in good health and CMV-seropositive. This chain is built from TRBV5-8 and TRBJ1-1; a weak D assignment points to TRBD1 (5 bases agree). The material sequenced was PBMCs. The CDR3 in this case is CASSYLGQGGTEAFF. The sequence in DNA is TGTGCCAGCAGCTACCTGGGCCAGGGAGGCACTGAAGCTTTCTTT.